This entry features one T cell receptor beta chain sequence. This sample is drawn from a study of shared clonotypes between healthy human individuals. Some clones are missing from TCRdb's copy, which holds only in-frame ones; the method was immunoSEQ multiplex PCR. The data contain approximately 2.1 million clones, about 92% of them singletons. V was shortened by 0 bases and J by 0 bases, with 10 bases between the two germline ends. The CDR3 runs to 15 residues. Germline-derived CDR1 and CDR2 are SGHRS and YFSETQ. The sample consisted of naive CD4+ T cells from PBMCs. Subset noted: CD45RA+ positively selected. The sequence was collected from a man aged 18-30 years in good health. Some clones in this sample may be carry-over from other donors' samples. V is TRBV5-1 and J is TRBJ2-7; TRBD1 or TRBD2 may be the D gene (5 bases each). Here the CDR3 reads CASSLDWDGSYEQYF. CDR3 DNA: TGCGCCAGCAGCTTGGATTGGGACGGCTCCTACGAGCAGTACTTC.